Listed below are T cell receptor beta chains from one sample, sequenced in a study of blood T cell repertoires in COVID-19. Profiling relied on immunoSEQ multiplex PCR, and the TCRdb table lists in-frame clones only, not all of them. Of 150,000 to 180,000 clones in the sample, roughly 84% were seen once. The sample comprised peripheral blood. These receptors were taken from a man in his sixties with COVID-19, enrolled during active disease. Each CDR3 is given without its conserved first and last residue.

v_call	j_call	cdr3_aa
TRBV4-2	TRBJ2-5	ASSQGLSGGQETQY
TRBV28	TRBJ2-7	ASSSGGSSYEQY
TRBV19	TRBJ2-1	ASSIASLAGGYNEQF
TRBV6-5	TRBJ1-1	ASSLDRRNTEAF
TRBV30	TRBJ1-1	AWSPWGQTNTEAF
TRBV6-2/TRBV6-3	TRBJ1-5	ASSFTGSNQPQH
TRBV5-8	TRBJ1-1	ASSLVGNRVAEAF
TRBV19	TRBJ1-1	ASSVTGVNTEAF
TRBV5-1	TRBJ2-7	ASSLDVSGFYEQY
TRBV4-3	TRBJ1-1	ASSQDPQGGTEAF
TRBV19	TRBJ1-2	ASSTGTGGGYGYT
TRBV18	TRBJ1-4	ASSPTYSGLNEKLF
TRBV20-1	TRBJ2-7	SAQGGGEQY
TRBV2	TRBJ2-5	ASSGMTGPETQY
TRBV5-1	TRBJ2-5	ASSLGPVETQY
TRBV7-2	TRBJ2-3	ASSFRGDTQY
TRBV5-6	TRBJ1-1	ASSPRRNTEAF
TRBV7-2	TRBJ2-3	ASSYPGQGTDTQY
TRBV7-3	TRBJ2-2	ASSPRAGDPGELF
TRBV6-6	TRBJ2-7	ASSSPTSGNEQY
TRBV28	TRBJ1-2	ASTAIPGQPYSNYGYT
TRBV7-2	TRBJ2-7	ASSPLPRYEQY
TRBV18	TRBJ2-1	ASSPGTGLGDEQF
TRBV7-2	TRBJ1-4	ASSSQGGWEKLF
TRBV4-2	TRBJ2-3	ASSQDQAGGFRGTQY
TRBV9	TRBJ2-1	ASSPTNLAGASVF
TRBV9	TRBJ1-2	ASSVAGTGVFNYGYT
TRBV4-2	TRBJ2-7	ASSHFRMRQDAIIPPHEQY
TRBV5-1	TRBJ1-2	ASSRPETGYGYT
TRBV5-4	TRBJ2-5	ASSRREPSGETQY
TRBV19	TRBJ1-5	ASSQGSTVQPQH
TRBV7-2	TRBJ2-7	ASSFDTARGEQY
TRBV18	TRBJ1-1	ASSPTGGSLNTEAF
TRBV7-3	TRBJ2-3	ASSQKAGIGTQY
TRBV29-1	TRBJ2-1	SVFEAGSSYNEQF
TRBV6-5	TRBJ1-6	ASSSTVSPLH
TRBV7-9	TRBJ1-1	ASSLVTATEAF
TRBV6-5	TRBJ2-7	ATSELTGIGEQY
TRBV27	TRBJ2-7	ASRRDLSSYEQY
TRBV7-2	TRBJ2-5	ASSKTSRETQY
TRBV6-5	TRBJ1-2	ASRGQNNYGYT
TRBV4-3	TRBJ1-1	ASSQAGSGNTEAF
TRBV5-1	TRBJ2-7	ASSSAGGSYEQY
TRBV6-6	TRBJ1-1	ASSSPGATEAF
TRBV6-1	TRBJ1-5	ASSERGSNQPQH
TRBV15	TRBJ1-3	ATSQTGRSGNTIY